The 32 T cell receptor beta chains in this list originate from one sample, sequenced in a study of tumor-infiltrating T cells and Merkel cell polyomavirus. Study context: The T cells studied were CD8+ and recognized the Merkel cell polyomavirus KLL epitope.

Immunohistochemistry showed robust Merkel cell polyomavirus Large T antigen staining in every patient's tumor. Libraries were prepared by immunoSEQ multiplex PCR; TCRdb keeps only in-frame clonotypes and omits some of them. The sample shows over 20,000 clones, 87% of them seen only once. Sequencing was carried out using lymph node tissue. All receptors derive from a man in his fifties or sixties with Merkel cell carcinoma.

DNA of the CDR3: TGTGCCAGCAGCTTAGCGCCCCAGGGAGGGGGCGAGCAGTACTTC. Translation: CASSLAPQGGGEQYF. The chain couples TRBV7-2 to TRBJ2-7, with a weak D call TRBD2 (7 bases). Looked up from germline, CDR1 is SGHTA and CDR2 is FQGNSA. V gave up 0 bases and J gave up 6 bases, with 15 bases separating them. The CDR3 length is 15 residues.

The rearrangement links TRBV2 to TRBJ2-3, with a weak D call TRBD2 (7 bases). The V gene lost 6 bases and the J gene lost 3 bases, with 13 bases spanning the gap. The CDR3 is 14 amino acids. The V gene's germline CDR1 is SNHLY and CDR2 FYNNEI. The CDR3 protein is CASRGGARTDTQYF. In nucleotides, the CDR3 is TGTGCCAGCAGGGGGGGGGCGAGGACAGATACGCAGTATTTT.

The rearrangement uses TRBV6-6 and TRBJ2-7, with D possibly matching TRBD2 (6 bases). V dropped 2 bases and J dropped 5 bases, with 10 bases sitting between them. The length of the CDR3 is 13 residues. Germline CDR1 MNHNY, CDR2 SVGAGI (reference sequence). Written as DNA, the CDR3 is TGTGCCAGCAGTTACATAGGAGGGGACGAGCAGTACTTC. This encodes CASSYIGGDEQYF.

The CDR3 is CAWGQGALYEQYF. DNA for the CDR3: TGTGCCTGGGGACAGGGGGCTCTCTACGAGCAGTACTTC. V is TRBV30 and J is TRBJ2-7; 11 nucleotides match TRBD1. The CDR3 runs to 13 residues. J lost 3 bases, V lost 5 bases, and 3 bases had no gene match. The germline V gene has CDR1 GTSNPN and CDR2 SVGIG (reference sequence).

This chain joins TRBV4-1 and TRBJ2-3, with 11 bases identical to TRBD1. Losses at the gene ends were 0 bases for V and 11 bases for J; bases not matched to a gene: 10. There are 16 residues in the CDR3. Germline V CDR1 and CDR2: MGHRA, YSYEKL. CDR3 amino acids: CASSQDRGTGGILQYF. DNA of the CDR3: TGCGCCAGCAGCCAAGATAGGGGGACAGGGGGGATTTTGCAGTATTTT.

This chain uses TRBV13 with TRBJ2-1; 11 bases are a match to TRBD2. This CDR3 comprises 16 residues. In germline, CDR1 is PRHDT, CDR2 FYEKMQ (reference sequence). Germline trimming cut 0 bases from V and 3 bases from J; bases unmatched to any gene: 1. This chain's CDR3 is CASSLGTSGVYNEQFF. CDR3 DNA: TGTGCCAGCAGCTTAGGGACTAGCGGGGTCTACAATGAGCAGTTCTTC.

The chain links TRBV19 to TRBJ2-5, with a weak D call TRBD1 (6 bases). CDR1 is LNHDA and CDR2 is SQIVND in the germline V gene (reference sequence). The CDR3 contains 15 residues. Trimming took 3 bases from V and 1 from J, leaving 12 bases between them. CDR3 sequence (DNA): TGTGCCAGTAGTATGGGGGCCGGACCCCAAGAGACCCAGTACTTC. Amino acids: CASSMGAGPQETQYF.

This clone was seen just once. The CDR3 region has the DNA TGTGCCAGCAGCCCGGGTGATGCGGGGGCTCGGAGCTCCTACGAGCAGTACTTC. Translated, it gives CASSPGDAGARSSYEQYF. The gene calls are TRBV11-2 and TRBJ2-7; weak D call: TRBD2 (7 bases). The CDR3 is 18 residues long. From germline, CDR1 is SGHAT and CDR2 FQNNGV. Between the trimmed V and J ends, which lost 5 bases and 0 bases, there was a span of 23 bases.

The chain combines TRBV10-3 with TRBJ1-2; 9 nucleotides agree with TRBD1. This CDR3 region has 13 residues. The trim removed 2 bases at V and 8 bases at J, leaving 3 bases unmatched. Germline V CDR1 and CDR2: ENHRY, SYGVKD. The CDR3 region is CAISEPGQGGYTF. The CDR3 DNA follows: TGTGCCATCAGTGAGCCTGGACAGGGGGGCTACACCTTC.

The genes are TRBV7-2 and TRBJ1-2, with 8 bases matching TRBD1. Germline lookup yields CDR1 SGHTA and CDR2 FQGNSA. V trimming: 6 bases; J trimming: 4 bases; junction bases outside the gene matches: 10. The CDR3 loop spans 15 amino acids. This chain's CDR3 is CASREWTGSTYGYTF. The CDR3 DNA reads TGTGCCAGCAGGGAGTGGACAGGGAGTACCTATGGCTACACCTTC.

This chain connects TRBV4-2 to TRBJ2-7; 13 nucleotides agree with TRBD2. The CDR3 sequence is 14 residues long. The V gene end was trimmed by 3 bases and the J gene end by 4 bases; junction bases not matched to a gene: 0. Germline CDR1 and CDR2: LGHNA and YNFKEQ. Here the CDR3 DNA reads TGTGCCAGCAGCCAGGGACTAGCGGGGTACGAGCAGTACTTC. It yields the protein CASSQGLAGYEQYF.

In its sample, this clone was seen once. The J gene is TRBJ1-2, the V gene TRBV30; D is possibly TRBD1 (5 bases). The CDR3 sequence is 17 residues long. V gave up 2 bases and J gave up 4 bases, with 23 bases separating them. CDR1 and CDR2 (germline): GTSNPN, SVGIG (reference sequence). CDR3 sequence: CAWSTKGAGTPVYGYTF. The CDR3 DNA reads TGTGCCTGGAGTACCAAGGGAGCCGGGACTCCTGTCTATGGCTACACCTTC.

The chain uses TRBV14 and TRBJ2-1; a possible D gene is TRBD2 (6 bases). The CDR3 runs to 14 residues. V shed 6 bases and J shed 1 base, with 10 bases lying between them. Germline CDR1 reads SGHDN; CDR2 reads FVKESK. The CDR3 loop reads CASRGAGSYNEQFF. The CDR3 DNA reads TGTGCCAGCAGAGGTGCGGGATCCTACAATGAGCAGTTCTTC.

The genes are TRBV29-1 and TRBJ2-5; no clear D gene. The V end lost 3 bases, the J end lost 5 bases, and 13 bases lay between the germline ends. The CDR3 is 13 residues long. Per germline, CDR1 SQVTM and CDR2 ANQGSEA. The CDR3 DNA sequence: TGCAGCGTTGAGTGGCAGATGATTGAGACCCAGTACTTC. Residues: CSVEWQMIETQYF. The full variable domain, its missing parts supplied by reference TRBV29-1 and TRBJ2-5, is SAVISQKPSRDICQRGTSLTIQCQVDSQVTMMFWYRQQPGQSLTLIATANQGSEATYESGFVIDKFPISRPNLTFSTLTVSNMSPEDSSIYLCSVEWQMIETQYFGPGTRLLVL.

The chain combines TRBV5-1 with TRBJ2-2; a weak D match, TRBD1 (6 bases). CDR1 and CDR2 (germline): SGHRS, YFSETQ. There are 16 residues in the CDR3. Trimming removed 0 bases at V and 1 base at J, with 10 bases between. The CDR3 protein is CASSLALTGNTGELFF. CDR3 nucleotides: TGCGCCAGCAGCTTGGCGCTGACAGGGAACACCGGGGAGCTGTTTTTT.

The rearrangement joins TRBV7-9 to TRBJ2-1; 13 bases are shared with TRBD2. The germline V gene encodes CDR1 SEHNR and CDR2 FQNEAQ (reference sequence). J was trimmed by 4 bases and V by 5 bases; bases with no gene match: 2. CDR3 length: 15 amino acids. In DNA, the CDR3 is TGTGCCAGCAGCAGGACTAGCGGGGGTTACAATGAGCAGTTCTTC. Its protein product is CASSRTSGGYNEQFF.

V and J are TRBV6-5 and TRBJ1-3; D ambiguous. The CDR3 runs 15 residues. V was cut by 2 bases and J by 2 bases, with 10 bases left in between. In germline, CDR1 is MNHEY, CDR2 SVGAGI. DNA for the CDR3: TGTGCCAGCAGTTACCTGGCGGGTACTGGAAACACCATATATTTT. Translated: CASSYLAGTGNTIYF.

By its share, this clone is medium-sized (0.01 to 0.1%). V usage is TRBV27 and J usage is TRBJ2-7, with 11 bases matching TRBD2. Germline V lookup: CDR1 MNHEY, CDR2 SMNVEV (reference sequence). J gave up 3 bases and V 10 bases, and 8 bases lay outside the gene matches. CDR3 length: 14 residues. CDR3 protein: CATGPGTSGYEQYF. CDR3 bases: TGTGCCACCGGTCCCGGGACTAGCGGCTACGAGCAGTACTTC.

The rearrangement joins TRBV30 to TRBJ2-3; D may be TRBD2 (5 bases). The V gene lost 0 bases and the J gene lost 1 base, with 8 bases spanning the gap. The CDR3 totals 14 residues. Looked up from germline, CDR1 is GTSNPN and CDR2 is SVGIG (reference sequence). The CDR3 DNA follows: TGTGCCTGGAGTGTGAGGCGGGGCACAGATACGCAGTATTTT. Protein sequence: CAWSVRRGTDTQYF.

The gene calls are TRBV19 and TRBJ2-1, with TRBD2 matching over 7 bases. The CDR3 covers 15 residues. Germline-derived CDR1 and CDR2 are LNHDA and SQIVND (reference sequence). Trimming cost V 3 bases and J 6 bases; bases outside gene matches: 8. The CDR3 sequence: CASSIPGLGLNEQFF. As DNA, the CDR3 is TGTGCCAGTAGTATTCCAGGACTAGGTCTCAATGAGCAGTTCTTC.

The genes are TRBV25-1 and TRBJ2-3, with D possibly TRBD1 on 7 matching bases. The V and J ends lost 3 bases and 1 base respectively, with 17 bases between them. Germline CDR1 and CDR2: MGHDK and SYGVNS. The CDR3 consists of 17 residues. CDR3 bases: TGTGCCAGCAGTGATCGGGGGCAGGGGGATCGCACAGATACGCAGTATTTT. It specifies CASSDRGQGDRTDTQYF. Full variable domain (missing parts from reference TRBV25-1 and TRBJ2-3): EADIYQTPRYLVIGTGKKITLECSQTMGHDKMYWYQQDPGMELHLIHYSYGVNSTEKGDLSSESTVSRIRTEHFPLTLESARPSHTSQYLCASSDRGQGDRTDTQYFGPGTRLTVL.

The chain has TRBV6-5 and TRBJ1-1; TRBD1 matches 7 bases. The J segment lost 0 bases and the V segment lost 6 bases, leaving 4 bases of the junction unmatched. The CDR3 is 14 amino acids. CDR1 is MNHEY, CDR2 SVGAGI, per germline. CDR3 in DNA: TGTGCCAGCAGCTCAGGGGGGATGAACACTGAAGCTTTCTTT. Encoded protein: CASSSGGMNTEAFF.

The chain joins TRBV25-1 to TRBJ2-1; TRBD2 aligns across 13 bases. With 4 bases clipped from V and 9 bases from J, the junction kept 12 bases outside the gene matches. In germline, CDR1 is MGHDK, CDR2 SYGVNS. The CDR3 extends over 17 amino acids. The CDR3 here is CASSASPGLAGASEQFF. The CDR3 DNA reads TGTGCCAGCAGTGCTTCTCCCGGACTAGCGGGAGCGAGTGAGCAGTTCTTC.

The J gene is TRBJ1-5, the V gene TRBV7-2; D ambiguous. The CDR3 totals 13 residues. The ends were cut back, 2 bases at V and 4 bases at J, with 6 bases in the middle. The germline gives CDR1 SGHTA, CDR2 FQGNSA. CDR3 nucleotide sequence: TGTGCCAGCAGCTTAAGTCAGAATCAGCCCCAGCATTTT. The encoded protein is CASSLSQNQPQHF.

For the CDR3, the DNA is TGTGCCAGTAGTTTGGACAAAAATCAGCCCCAGCATTTT. The encoded protein is CASSLDKNQPQHF. This chain links TRBV19 with TRBJ1-5; D may be TRBD1 (5 bases). The CDR3 is made up of 13 amino acids. The germline gives CDR1 LNHDA, CDR2 SQIVND (reference sequence). Trimming cost V 5 bases and J 4 bases, with 9 bases left between them.

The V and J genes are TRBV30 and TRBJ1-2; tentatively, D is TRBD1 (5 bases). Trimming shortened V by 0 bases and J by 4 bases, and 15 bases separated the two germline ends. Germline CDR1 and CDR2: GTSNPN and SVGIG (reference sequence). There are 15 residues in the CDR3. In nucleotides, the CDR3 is TGTGCCTGGAGTGTACAGGCGTTTTCCGCCTATGGCTACACCTTC. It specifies CAWSVQAFSAYGYTF.

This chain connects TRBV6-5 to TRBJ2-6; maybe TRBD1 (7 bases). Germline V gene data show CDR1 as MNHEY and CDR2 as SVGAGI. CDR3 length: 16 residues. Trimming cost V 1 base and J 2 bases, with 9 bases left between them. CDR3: CASSYWRGPGANVLTF. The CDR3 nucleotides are TGTGCCAGCAGTTACTGGAGGGGGCCTGGGGCCAACGTCCTGACTTTC.

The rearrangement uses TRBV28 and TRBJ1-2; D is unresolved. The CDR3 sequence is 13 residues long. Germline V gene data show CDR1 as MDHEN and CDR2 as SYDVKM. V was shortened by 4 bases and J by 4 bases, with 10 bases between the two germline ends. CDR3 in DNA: TGTGCCAGCAGTTCCCCAGTTACCTATGGCTACACCTTC. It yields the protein CASSSPVTYGYTF.

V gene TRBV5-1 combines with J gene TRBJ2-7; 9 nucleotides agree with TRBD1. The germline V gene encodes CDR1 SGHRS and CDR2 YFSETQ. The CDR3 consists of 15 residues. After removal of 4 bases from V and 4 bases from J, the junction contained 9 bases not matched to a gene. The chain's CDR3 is CASSPGQGAKYEQYF. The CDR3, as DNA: TGCGCCAGCAGCCCGGGACAGGGAGCCAAGTACGAGCAGTACTTC.

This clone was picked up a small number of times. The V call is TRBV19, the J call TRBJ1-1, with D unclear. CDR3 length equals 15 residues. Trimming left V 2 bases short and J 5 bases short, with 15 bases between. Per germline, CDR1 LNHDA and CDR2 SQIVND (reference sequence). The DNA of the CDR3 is TGTGCCAGTAGTATAATGGCTGGGCGTGGAACTGAAGCTTTCTTT. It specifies CASSIMAGRGTEAFF.

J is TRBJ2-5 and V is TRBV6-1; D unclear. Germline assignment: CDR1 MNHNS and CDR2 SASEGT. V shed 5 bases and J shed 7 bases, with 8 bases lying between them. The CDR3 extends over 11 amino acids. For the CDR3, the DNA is TGTGCCAGCAGTTTATCCCTGACCCAGTACTTC. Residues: CASSLSLTQYF.

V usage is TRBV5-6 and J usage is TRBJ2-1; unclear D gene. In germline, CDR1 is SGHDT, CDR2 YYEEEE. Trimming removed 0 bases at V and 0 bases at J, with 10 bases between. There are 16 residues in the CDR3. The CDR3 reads CASSLVLTSSYNEQFF. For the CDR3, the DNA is TGTGCCAGCAGCTTGGTCTTAACGAGCTCCTACAATGAGCAGTTCTTC.